This TCR beta chain derives from a study of cytomegalovirus exposure and HLA in healthy donors. In the study overall: Unique TCR beta sequences numbering around 110 million came from 150 million to 200 million T cells in an earlier analysis.

Findings and caveats of the study: The authors later found TCR association rates varying by HLA locus, with DRB1 most and HLA-C fewest. Across donors, sequencing depth was assumed by presence/absence analyses to be roughly uniform.

The PCR employed 60 Vbeta primers together with 13 Jbeta primers. The repertoire was sequenced with immunoSEQ multiplex PCR; TCRdb's copy has only in-frame clones and lacks some. The sample holds around 90,000 clones; approximately 80% are singletons and the top ten take less than 3.5%. Turning to this clone: No antigen is known for it.

V lost 4 bases to trimming and J lost 3 bases; unmatched junction nucleotides: 7. The germline V gene encodes CDR1 GTSNPN and CDR2 SVGIG (reference sequence). The CDR3 totals 15 residues. The chain is built from TRBV30 and TRBJ1-4; TRBD1 agrees at 8 bases. The sequenced material came from PBMCs. The sequence came from a male donor in good health and CMV-seropositive. The CDR3 nucleotides read TGTGCCTGGACAGGGGGCGATTCACCTAATGAAAAACTGTTTTTT. Residues: CAWTGGDSPNEKLFF. The whole variable domain, filled in from reference TRBV30 and TRBJ1-4, reads SQTIHQWPATLVQPVGSPLSLECTVEGTSNPNLYWYRQAAGRGLQLLFYSVGIGQISSEVPQNLSASRPQDRQFILSSKKLLLSDSGFYLCAWTGGDSPNEKLFFGSGTQLSVL.